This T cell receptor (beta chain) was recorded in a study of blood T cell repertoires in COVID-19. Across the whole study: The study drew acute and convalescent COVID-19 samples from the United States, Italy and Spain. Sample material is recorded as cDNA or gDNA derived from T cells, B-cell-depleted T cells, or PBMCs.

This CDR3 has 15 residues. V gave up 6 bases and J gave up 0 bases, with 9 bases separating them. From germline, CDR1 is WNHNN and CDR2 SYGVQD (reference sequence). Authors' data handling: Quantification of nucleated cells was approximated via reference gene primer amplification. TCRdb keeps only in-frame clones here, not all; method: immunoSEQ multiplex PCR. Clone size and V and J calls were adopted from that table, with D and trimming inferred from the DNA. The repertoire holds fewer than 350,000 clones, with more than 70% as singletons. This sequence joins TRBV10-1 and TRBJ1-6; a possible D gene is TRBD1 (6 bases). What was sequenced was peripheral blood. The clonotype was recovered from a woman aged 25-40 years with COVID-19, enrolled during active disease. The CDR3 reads CASRRGGSYNSPLHF. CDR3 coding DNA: TGCGCCAGCAGGAGGGGGGGCTCCTATAATTCACCCCTCCACTTT.